A single sample gave rise to the 14 T cell receptor beta chains below, sequenced in a study of blood T cells in healthy people across ages. Sample-barcoded 5' priming and a J-beta primer mix drove a second PCR of roughly 6 to 12 cycles. TCRdb analysed the 5' RACE reads with MiXCR anew, one entry per CDR3 protein. Altogether roughly 1,500,000 distinct CDR3 sequences are present, around 36% being singletons, with the ten largest covering around 10%. The sample comprised blood. The receptors were sampled from a woman under 40 in good health.

A few counts support this clonotype. The chain joins TRBV7-2 to TRBJ2-5, with D perhaps matching TRBD2 (6 bases). This CDR3 spans 16 amino acids. The V end lost 4 bases, the J end lost 5 bases, and 20 bases lay between the germline ends. Germline-derived CDR1 and CDR2 are SGHTA and FQGNSA. The CDR3 sequence: CASSSTGGAGRETQYF. CDR3 nucleotides: TGTGCCAGCAGCTCAACAGGCGGGGCGGGGCGGGAGACCCAGTACTTC.

The J gene is TRBJ2-7, the V gene TRBV5-1; TRBD1 matches 8 bases. CDR3 length equals 12 residues. Looked up from germline, CDR1 is SGHRS and CDR2 is YFSETQ. The junction had 3 bases not matched to a gene; V was cut back by 7 bases and J by 3 bases. CDR3 residues: CASGTGRYEQYF. The CDR3 bases are TGCGCCAGCGGGACAGGTCGCTACGAGCAGTACTTC.

The rearrangement joins TRBV5-1 to TRBJ2-1; D gene ambiguous. Trimming pared 1 base from V and 9 bases from J, leaving 17 bases between. This CDR3 region has 15 residues. Germline CDR1 and CDR2: SGHRS and YFSETQ. CDR3 protein: CASSLLPNIPGEQFF. DNA for the CDR3: TGCGCCAGCAGCTTGTTGCCGAATATCCCGGGTGAGCAGTTCTTC. The full variable domain, rest sourced from reference TRBV5-1 and TRBJ2-1, is KAGVTQTPRYLIKTRGQQVTLSCSPISGHRSVSWYQQTPGQGLQFLFEYFSETQRNKGNFPGRFSGRQFSNSRSEMNVSTLELGDSALYLCASSLLPNIPGEQFFGPGTRLTVL.

This clonotype was observed at least ten times. The V and J genes are TRBV20-1 and TRBJ2-5; 8 bases agree with TRBD2. V was pared by 5 bases and J by 0 bases, with 5 bases of the junction left unmatched. Germline CDR1 is DFQATT and CDR2 is SNEGSKA (reference sequence). The CDR3 contains 14 residues. CDR3 region: CSAGSGVNQETQYF. The DNA for the CDR3 is TGCAGTGCTGGTAGCGGGGTGAACCAAGAGACCCAGTACTTC.

This CDR3 is CASSLSSGERNQPQHF. Here the CDR3 DNA reads TGTGCCAGCAGTTTATCTTCCGGGGAGAGAAATCAGCCCCAGCATTTT. The chain carries TRBV27 and TRBJ1-5; D is unclear. From germline, CDR1 is MNHEY and CDR2 SMNVEV (reference sequence). Trimming removed 0 bases at V and 4 bases at J, with 13 bases between. This CDR3 is 16 amino acids long.

V gene TRBV5-4 combines with J gene TRBJ2-1; 7 positions agree with TRBD1. The CDR3 sequence is 15 residues long. The trim removed 2 bases at V and 5 bases at J, leaving 7 bases unmatched. Germline V gene lookup returns CDR1 SGHNT and CDR2 YYREEE (reference sequence). CDR3 nucleotides: TGTGCCAGCAGCTTCTACAGGGGCCAAAACAATGAGCAGTTCTTC. Amino acid sequence: CASSFYRGQNNEQFF.

To note about this clonotype: At one boundary the junction diverges from the germline segment, which might be a read error. The rearrangement joins TRBV4-3 to TRBJ1-2, with TRBD1 matching over 7 bases. This CDR3 has 14 residues. From germline, CDR1 is LGHNA and CDR2 YSLEER. The CDR3 is CASGRTGRDYGYTF. The CDR3 DNA follows: TGCGCCAGCGGCAGGACAGGTCGGGACTACGGCTACACCTTC.

The chain carries TRBV20-1 and TRBJ2-7; the match to TRBD2 covers 8 bases. The J call could be wrong; TRBJ2-5 is a better fit for the DNA end. The CDR3 covers 15 residues. Germline V CDR1 and CDR2: DFQATT, SNEGSKA (reference sequence). The CDR3 region is CSARPVAGLGETQYF. The CDR3 DNA sequence: TGCAGTGCTAGACCTGTAGCGGGGTTGGGGGAGACCCAGTACTTC.

As concerns this clonotype: The junction departs from the called germline gene at one end, perhaps through a read error. The chain uses TRBV6-1 and TRBJ2-5; 10 bases line up with TRBD1. The J call is doubtful: the DNA matches TRBJ2-7 better. Germline assignment: CDR1 MNHNS and CDR2 SASEGT. There are 19 residues in the CDR3. CDR3 amino acids: CTSSKQPGQGTFGLYEQYF. DNA for the CDR3: TGTACCAGCAGTAAACAACCGGGACAGGGGACATTCGGTCTCTACGAGCAGTACTTC.

The chain is built from TRBV20-1 and TRBJ1-1; no definite D call. Germline loops: CDR1 DFQATT, CDR2 SNEGSKA (reference sequence). The length of the CDR3 is 13 residues. The V end was cut by 3 bases, the J end by 1 base, with 9 bases between. The CDR3, as DNA: TGCAGTGCTAGGAAAATTGCGAACACTGAAGCTTTCTTT. Residues: CSARKIANTEAFF.

Only a few counts were recorded for this clonotype. The rearrangement uses TRBV3-1 and TRBJ2-7; 11 nucleotides agree with TRBD1. The CDR3 has 15 amino acids. Germline V gene sequence: CDR1 LGHDT, CDR2 YNNKEL (reference sequence). V lost 4 bases and J lost 3; bases outside the gene matches: 5. The DNA for the CDR3 is TGTGCCAGCAGCCGAGGACAGGGGGCTGGCTACGAGCAGTACTTC. Encoded protein: CASSRGQGAGYEQYF.

V usage is TRBV20-1 and J usage is TRBJ2-5, with a tentative D call TRBD2 (7 bases). Per the germline V gene, CDR1 is DFQATT and CDR2 is SNEGSKA (reference sequence). This CDR3 has 15 residues. V was cut by 0 bases and J by 2 bases, with 13 bases left in between. The CDR3 here is CSARDGGGGQETQYF. The DNA of the CDR3 is TGCAGTGCTAGAGATGGGGGAGGGGGACAAGAGACCCAGTACTTC.

This clonotype occurred a few times. The CDR3 DNA reads TGTGCCAGCACATGGGGGTTGGAGTACGAGCAGTTCTTC. It specifies CASTWGLEYEQFF. The chain links TRBV28 to TRBJ2-1; tentatively, D is TRBD1 or TRBD2 (5 bases each). Germline V CDR1 and CDR2: MDHEN, SYDVKM. The V gene lost 7 bases and the J gene lost 10 bases, with 17 bases spanning the gap. This CDR3 is built from 13 residues.

The chain employs TRBV4-1 and TRBJ2-1; D not resolved. Germline V gene sequence: CDR1 MGHRA, CDR2 YSYEKL. The CDR3 consists of 16 residues. V was shortened by 4 bases and J by 0 bases, with 13 bases between the two germline ends. The CDR3 protein is CASSPLLLDSYNEQFF. The DNA of the CDR3 is TGCGCCAGCAGCCCCCTCTTATTGGACTCCTACAATGAGCAGTTCTTC.